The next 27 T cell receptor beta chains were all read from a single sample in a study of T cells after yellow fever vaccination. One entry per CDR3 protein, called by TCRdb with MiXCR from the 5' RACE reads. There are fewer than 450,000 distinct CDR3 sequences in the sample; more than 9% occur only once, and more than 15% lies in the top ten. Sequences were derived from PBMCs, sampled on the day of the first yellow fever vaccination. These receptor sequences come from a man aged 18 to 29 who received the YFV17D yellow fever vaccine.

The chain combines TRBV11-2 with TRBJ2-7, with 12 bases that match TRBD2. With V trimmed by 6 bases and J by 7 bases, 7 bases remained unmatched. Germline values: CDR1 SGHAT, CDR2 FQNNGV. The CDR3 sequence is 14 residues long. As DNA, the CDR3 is TGTGCCAGCAGTGGACTAGCGGGGATCGGGGAGCAGTACGTC. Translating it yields CASSGLAGIGEQYV.

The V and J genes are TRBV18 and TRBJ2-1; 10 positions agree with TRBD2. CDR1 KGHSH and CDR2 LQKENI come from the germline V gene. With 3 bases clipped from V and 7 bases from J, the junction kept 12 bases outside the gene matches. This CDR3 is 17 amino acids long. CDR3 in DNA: TGTGCCAGCTCACCCCTTGCTAGCGGGGGTGGTGGGAATGAGCAGTTCTTC. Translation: CASSPLASGGGGNEQFF.

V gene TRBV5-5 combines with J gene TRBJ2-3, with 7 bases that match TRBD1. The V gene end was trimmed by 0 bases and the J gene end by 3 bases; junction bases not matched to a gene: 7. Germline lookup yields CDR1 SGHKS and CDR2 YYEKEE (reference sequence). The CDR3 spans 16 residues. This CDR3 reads CASSLALTGITDTQYF. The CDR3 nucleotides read TGTGCCAGCAGCTTGGCCCTGACAGGGATAACAGATACGCAGTATTTT.

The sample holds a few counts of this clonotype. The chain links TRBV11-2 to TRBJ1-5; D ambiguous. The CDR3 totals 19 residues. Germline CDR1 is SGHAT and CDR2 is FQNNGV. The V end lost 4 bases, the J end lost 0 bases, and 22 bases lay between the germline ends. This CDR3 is CASSSLSPVQDLSNQPQHF. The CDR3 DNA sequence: TGTGCCAGCAGCTCCCTCTCTCCCGTGCAGGATCTTAGCAATCAGCCCCAGCATTTT. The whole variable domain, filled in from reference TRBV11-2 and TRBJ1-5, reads EAGVAQSPRYKIIEKRQSVAFWCNPISGHATLYWYQQILGQGPKLLIQFQNNGVVDDSQLPKDRFSAERLKGVDSTLKIQPAKLEDSAVYLCASSSLSPVQDLSNQPQHFGDGTRLSIL.

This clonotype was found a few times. The CDR3 reads CASNRQGGYNSPLHF. In DNA, the CDR3 is TGTGCCAGCAACCGACAGGGGGGTTATAATTCACCCCTCCACTTT. The V call is TRBV6-5, the J call TRBJ1-6; 9 nucleotides align to TRBD1. Germline CDR1 MNHEY, CDR2 SVGAGI. Trimming at V came to 7 bases and at J to 4 bases, leaving 5 bases not matched to a gene. The CDR3 is 15 residues long.

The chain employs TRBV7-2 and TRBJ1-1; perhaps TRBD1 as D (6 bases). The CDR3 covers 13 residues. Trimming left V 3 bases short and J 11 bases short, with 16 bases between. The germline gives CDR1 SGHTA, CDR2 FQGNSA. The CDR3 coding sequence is TGTGCCAGCAGCTTCGGAGCCCACAGGGCTGCTTTCTTT. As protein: CASSFGAHRAAFF. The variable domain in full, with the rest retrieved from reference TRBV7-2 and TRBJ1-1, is GAGVSQSPSNKVTEKGKDVELRCDPISGHTALYWYRQSLGQGLEFLIYFQGNSAPDKSGLPSDRFSAERTGGSVSTLTIQRTQQEDSAVYLCASSFGAHRAAFFGQGTRLTVV.

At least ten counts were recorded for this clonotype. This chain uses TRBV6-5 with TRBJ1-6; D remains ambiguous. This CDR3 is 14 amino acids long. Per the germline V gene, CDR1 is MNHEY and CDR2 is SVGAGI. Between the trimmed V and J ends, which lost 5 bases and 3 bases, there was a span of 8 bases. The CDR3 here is CASSPGYYNSPLHF. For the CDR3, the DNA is TGTGCCAGCAGTCCCGGCTACTATAATTCACCCCTCCACTTT.

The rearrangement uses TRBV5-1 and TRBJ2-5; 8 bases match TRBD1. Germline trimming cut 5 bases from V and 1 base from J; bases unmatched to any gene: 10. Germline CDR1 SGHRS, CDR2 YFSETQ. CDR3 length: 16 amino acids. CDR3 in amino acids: CASRQDRARGQETQYF. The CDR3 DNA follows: TGCGCCAGCAGGCAGGACAGGGCGCGGGGCCAAGAGACCCAGTACTTC.

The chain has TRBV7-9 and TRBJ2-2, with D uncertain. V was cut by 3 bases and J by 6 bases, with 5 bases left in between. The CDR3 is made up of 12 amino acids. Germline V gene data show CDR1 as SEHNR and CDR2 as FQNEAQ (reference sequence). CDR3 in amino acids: CASSFGPGELFF. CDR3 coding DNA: TGTGCCAGCAGCTTCGGGCCCGGGGAGCTGTTTTTT.

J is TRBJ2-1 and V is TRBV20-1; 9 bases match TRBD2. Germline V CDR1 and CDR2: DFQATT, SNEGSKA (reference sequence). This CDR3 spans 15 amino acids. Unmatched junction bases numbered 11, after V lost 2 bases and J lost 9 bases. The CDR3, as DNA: TGCAGTGCTAGACAGGGTAGCGGGGGTCCGGGTGAGCAGTTCTTC. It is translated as CSARQGSGGPGEQFF.

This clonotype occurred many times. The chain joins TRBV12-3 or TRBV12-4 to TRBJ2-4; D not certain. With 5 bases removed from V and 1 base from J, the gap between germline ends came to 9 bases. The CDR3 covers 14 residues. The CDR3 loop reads CASSPPVAKNIQYF. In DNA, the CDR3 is TGTGCCAGCAGTCCCCCAGTGGCCAAAAACATTCAGTACTTC.

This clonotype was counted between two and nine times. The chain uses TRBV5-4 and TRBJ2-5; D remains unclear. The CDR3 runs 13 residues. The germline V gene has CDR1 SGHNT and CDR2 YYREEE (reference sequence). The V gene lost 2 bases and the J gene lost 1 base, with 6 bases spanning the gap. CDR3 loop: CASSLDFQETQYF. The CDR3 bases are TGTGCCAGCAGCTTAGATTTCCAAGAGACCCAGTACTTC.

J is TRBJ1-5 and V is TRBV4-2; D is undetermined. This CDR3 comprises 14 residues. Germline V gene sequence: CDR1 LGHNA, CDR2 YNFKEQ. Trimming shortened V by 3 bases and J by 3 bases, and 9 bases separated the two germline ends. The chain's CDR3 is CASSQGGVNQPQHF. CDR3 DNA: TGTGCCAGCAGCCAGGGAGGTGTCAATCAGCCCCAGCATTTT.

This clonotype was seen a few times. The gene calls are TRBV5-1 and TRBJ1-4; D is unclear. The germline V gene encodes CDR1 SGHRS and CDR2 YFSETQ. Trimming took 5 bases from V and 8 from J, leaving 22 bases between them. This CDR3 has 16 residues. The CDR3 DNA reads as TGCGCCAGCAGTAGGTACGGCGACCCGCCGATCGAAAAACTGTTTTTT. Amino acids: CASSRYGDPPIEKLFF.

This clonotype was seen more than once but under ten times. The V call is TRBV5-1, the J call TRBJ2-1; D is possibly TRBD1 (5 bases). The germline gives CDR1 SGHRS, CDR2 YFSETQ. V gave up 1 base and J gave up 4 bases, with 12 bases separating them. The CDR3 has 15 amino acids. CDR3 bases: TGCGCCAGCAGCTTGTATGCACAGGAATACAATGAGCAGTTCTTC. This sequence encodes CASSLYAQEYNEQFF.

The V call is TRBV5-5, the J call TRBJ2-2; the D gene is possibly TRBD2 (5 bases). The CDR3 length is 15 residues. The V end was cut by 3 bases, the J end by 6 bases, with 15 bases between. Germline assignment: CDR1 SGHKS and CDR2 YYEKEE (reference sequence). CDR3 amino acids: CASSSRTGNSGELFF. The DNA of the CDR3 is TGTGCCAGCAGCTCAAGGACGGGAAACTCCGGGGAGCTGTTTTTT. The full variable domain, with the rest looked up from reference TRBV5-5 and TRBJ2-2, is DAGVTQSPTHLIKTRGQQVTLRCSPISGHKSVSWYQQVLGQGPQFIFQYYEKEERGRGNFPDRFSARQFPNYSSELNVNALLLGDSALYLCASSSRTGNSGELFFGEGSRLTVL.

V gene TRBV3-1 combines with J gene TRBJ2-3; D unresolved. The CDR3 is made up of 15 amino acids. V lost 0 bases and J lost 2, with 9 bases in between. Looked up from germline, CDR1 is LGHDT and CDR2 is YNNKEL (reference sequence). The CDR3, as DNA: TGTGCCAGCAGCCAAGAAGTCGCCCCCACAGATACGCAGTATTTT. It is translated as CASSQEVAPTDTQYF.

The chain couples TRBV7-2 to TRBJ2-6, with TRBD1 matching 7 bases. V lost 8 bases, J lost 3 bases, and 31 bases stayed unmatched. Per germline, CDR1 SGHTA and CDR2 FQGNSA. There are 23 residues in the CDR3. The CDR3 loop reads CASGLLRTGKSTQESFGANVLTF. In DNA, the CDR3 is TGTGCCAGCGGGCTACTTCGGACAGGAAAATCTACCCAGGAGAGCTTTGGGGCCAACGTCCTGACTTTC. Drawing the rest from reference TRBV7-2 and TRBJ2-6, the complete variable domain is GAGVSQSPSNKVTEKGKDVELRCDPISGHTALYWYRQSLGQGLEFLIYFQGNSAPDKSGLPSDRFSAERTGGSVSTLTIQRTQQEDSAVYLCASGLLRTGKSTQESFGANVLTFGAGSRLTVL.

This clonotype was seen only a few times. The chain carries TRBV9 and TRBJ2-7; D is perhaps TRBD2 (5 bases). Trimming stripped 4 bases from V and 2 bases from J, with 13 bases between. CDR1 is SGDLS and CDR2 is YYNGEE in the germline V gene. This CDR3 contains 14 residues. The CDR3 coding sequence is TGTGCCAGCAGCCCCCGGAGGATCCCCTACGAGCAGTACTTC. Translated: CASSPRRIPYEQYF.

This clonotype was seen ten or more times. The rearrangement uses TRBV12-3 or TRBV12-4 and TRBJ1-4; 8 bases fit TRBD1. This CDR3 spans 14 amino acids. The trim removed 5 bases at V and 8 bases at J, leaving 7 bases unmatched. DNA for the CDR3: TGTGCCAGCAGTCATGGACAGGGTAGGGAAAAACTGTTTTTT. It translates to CASSHGQGREKLFF.

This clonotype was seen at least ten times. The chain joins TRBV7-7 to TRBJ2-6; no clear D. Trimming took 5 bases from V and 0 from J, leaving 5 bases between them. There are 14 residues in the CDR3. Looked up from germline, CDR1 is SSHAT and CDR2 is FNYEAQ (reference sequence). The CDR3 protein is CASSPSSGANVLTF. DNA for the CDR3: TGTGCCAGCAGCCCGAGCTCTGGGGCCAACGTCCTGACTTTC.

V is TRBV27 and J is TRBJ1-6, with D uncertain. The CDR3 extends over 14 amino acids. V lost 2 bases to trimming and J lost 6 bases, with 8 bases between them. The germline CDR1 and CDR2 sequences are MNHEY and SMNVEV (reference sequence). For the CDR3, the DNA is TGTGCCAGCAGTTTAGGGGTGGGTAATTCACCCCTCCACTTT. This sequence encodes CASSLGVGNSPLHF.

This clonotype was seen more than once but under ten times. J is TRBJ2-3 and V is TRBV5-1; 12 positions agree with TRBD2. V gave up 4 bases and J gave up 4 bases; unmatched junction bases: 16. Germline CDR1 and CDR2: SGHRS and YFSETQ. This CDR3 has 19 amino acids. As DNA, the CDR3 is TGCGCCAGCAGCCCACGCTACCGACTAGCGGGGGCCCTCTCAGATACGCAGTATTTT. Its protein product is CASSPRYRLAGALSDTQYF.

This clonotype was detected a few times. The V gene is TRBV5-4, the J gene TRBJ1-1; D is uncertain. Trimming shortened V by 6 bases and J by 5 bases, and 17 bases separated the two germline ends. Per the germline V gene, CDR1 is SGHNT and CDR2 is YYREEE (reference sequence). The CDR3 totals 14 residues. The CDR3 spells CASTPAGERTEAFF. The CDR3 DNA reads TGTGCCAGCACCCCCGCCGGAGAACGTACTGAAGCTTTCTTT.

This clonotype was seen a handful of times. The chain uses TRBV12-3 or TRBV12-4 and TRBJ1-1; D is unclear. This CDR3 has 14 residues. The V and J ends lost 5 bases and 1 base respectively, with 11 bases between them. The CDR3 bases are TGTGCCAGCAGTCTCCGCGGGGAGAACACTGAAGCTTTCTTT. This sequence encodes CASSLRGENTEAFF.

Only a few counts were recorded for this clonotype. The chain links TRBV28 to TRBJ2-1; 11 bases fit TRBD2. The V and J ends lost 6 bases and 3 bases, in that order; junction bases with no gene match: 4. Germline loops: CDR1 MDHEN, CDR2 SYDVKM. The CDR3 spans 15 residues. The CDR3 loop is CASSVTSGIYNEQFF. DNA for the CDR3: TGTGCCAGCAGCGTGACTAGCGGGATCTACAATGAGCAGTTCTTC.

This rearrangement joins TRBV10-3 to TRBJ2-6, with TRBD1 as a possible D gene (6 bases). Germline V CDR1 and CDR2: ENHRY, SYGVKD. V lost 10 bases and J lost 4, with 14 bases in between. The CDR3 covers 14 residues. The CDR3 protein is CATGTSTGANVLTF. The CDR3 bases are TGTGCCACCGGGACATCGACCGGGGCCAACGTCCTGACTTTC.